The 9 T cell receptor beta chains listed next were all sequenced from one sample in a study of blood T cell repertoires in COVID-19. Sequenced by immunoSEQ multiplex PCR; TCRdb stores in-frame clones only, minus some. The data contain tens of thousands of clones, approximately 90% of them singletons. Sequenced material: peripheral blood. These receptors all come from a woman aged 80 or over with acute or convalescent COVID-19.

Written as DNA, the CDR3 is TGTGCCAGTAGTAGACAGACGAGGGATACGCAGTATTTT. Protein product: CASSRQTRDTQYF. The chain uses TRBV19 and TRBJ2-3; weak D call: TRBD1 (5 bases). V was shortened by 4 bases and J by 6 bases, with 11 bases between the two germline ends. The CDR3 is 13 amino acids. CDR1 is LNHDA, CDR2 SQIVND, per germline (reference sequence).

In its sample, this clone was seen once. This chain uses TRBV3-1 (or the pseudogene TRBV3-2) with TRBJ1-5; unclear D gene. Between the trimmed V and J ends, which lost 0 bases and 5 bases, there was a span of 11 bases. This CDR3 has 15 residues. Germline V gene sequence: CDR1 LGHDT, CDR2 YNNKEL (reference sequence). CDR3 region: CASSQEIGRDQPQHF. The CDR3 region has the DNA TGTGCCAGCAGCCAAGAAATAGGGAGGGATCAGCCCCAGCATTTT.

Turning to this clone: The junction differs from germline at one of its ends, possibly a read error. V usage is TRBV7-7 and J usage is TRBJ1-4; D gene uncertain. Germline V gene lookup returns CDR1 SSHAT and CDR2 FNYEAQ (reference sequence). This CDR3 spans 15 amino acids. In DNA, the CDR3 is TGTGCTAGCAGCTTAGCGCGATCCCTGGGCGAAAAACTGTTTTTT. Its translation: CASSLARSLGEKLFF.

V gene TRBV7-9 combines with J gene TRBJ1-3; D remains unclear. V lost 1 base and J 1 base, leaving 11 bases between the germline ends. Germline V lookup: CDR1 SEHNR, CDR2 FQNEAQ (reference sequence). The CDR3 consists of 16 residues. In DNA, the CDR3 is TGTGCCAGCAGCTTAGTGGGAGGAGTGTCTGGAAACACCATATATTTT. It is translated as CASSLVGGVSGNTIYF.

This clone was observed a handful of times. The rearrangement links TRBV11-2 to TRBJ1-2, with 7 bases lining up with TRBD1. Germline V gives CDR1 SGHAT, CDR2 FQNNGV. The CDR3 extends over 16 amino acids. J gave up 5 bases and V 9 bases, and 18 bases lay outside the gene matches. The CDR3 loop reads CARERGETGLPYGYTF. The CDR3 DNA reads TGTGCCAGAGAGAGAGGCGAGACAGGGTTACCTTATGGCTACACCTTC.

V usage is TRBV4-1 and J usage is TRBJ2-3; D possibly corresponds to TRBD1 (5 bases). CDR1 and CDR2 (germline): MGHRA, YSYEKL. The CDR3 runs 16 residues. V was trimmed by 0 bases and J by 6 bases, leaving 16 bases between them. The CDR3, as DNA: TGCGCCAGCAGCCAAGATATCGGCCAGGGCTTGGATACGCAGTATTTT. It codes for CASSQDIGQGLDTQYF.

Only one count was recorded for this clone. The rearrangement joins TRBV19 to TRBJ1-1; D remains ambiguous. V was cut by 8 bases and J by 0 bases, with 13 bases left in between. From germline, CDR1 is LNHDA and CDR2 SQIVND (reference sequence). This CDR3 is 14 amino acids long. CDR3 protein: CASSSTGMNTEAFF. CDR3 coding DNA: TGTGCCAGTTCATCTACCGGGATGAACACTGAAGCTTTCTTT.

This clone was seen more than once but under ten times. The J gene is TRBJ1-2, the V gene TRBV29-1, with D unclear. The germline CDR1 and CDR2 sequences are SQVTM and ANQGSEA. This CDR3 spans 11 amino acids. V lost 3 bases, J lost 12 bases, and 14 bases lay in between. CDR3 region: CSVEAQFSNTF. As DNA, the CDR3 is TGCAGCGTTGAGGCACAGTTTAGTAACACCTTC. The variable domain in full, with the rest retrieved from reference TRBV29-1 and TRBJ1-2, is SAVISQKPSRDICQRGTSLTIQCQVDSQVTMMFWYRQQPGQSLTLIATANQGSEATYESGFVIDKFPISRPNLTFSTLTVSNMSPEDSSIYLCSVEAQFSNTFGSGTRLTVV.

The rearrangement links TRBV7-2 to TRBJ1-1; D gene unclear. Germline lookup yields CDR1 SGHTA and CDR2 FQGNSA. V was clipped by 3 bases and J by 0 bases, with 8 bases between them. The CDR3 has 14 amino acids. For the CDR3, the DNA is TGTGCCAGCAGCTTCGCAGGCTTGAACACTGAAGCTTTCTTT. This sequence encodes CASSFAGLNTEAFF. Based on the CDR3 plus reference TRBV7-2 and TRBJ1-1, the full variable domain is GAGVSQSPSNKVTEKGKDVELRCDPISGHTALYWYRQSLGQGLEFLIYFQGNSAPDKSGLPSDRFSAERTGGSVSTLTIQRTQQEDSAVYLCASSFAGLNTEAFFGQGTRLTVV.